This TCR beta chain was obtained from a study of shared clonotypes between healthy human individuals. Findings and caveats of the study: The low donor count limited represented genetic and exposure-history diversity. Clonotypes which were not shared had lower generation probabilities than clonotypes that all four donors shared.

Terminally differentiated effector memory CD45RA+ cells were excluded by CCR7 positive selection of CD45RO-negative cells. This clone turned up a few times. What it binds is not known. Other DNA sequences in the same sample also yield this CDR3. Using immunoSEQ multiplex PCR, the repertoire was profiled, and TCRdb retains in-frame clones only, with some absent. Counted here are millions of clones, 85% to 95% occurring once; the ten biggest clones make up 1.7%. Between the trimmed V and J ends, which lost 3 bases and 4 bases, there was a span of 10 bases. The CDR3 loop spans 13 amino acids. Germline V gives CDR1 MNHEY, CDR2 SMNVEV (reference sequence).

The sequence came from a man younger than 35 in good health. Some clones in this sample may be carry-over from other donors' samples. The sequenced sample consisted of naive CD8+ T cells from PBMCs. The V and J genes are TRBV27 and TRBJ2-7; D may be TRBD2 (5 bases). The CDR3 protein is CASSFAGSYEQYF. For the CDR3, the DNA is TGTGCCAGCAGTTTCGCGGGCTCTTACGAGCAGTACTTC.